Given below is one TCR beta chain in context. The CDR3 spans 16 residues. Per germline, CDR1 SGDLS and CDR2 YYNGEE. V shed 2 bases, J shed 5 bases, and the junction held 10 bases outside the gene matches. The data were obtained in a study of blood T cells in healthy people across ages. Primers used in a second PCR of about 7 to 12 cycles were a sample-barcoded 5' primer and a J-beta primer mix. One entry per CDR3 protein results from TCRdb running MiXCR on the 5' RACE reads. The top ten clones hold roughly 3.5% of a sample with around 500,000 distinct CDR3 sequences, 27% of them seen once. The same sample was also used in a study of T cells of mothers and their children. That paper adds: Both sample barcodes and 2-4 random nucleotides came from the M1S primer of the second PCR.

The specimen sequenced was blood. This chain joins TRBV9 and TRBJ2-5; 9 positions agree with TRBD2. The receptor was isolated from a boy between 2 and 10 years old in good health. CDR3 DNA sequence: TGTGCCAGCAGCGTTACCGGCGGGGGGGCTTTTGAGACCCAGTACTTC. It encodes CASSVTGGGAFETQYF.